This T cell receptor (beta chain) is from a study of cytomegalovirus exposure and HLA in healthy donors. Study-wide results and caveats: Analysis was carried out at a later point, and it linked a missense DCLRE1C variant to TCR beta V- and J-gene trimming. Cytomegalovirus-associated TCR beta chains were listed, numbering over 150. Earlier analysis found most TCR beta V segments productive about 90% or about 30% of the time.

Everyone who donated was a healthy bone marrow donor. To note about this clone: Its specificity is not known.

PCR employed 60 Vbeta and 13 Jbeta primers. Generated by immunoSEQ multiplex PCR, the TCRdb table keeps only in-frame clones and is missing some. Counted here are around 100,000 clones, approximately 88% occurring once; the ten biggest clones make up around 1.9%. Sequenced input: PBMCs. The clonotype comes from a man aged 18 to 35 in good health and CMV-seronegative.

In nucleotides, the CDR3 is TGTGCCTGGAGTGTCTCGGCCCACAGGCATTTT. Amino acid sequence: CAWSVSAHRHF. The chain couples TRBV30 to TRBJ1-5, with unresolved D. CDR3 size: 11 residues. Trimming shortened V by 0 bases and J by 15 bases, and 12 bases separated the two germline ends. Germline values: CDR1 GTSNPN, CDR2 SVGIG (reference sequence).